This T cell receptor beta chain stems from a study of identical twins. Overall study findings and caveats: It was cross-sectional statistical analysis, not following the same donors, that the conclusions relied on. The more abundant beta clonotypes in cord blood had fewer insertions, and memory repertoires did not show this. Excess twin sharing in beta out-of-frame sequences was weaker. For monozygotic twins, models underestimated out-of-frame TCR alpha sharing.

Trimming at V came to 4 bases and at J to 6 bases, leaving 9 bases not matched to a gene. Germline V gene sequence: CDR1 SGHTA, CDR2 FQGNSA. This CDR3 has 15 residues. Comments on this clonotype: Its antigen is not known.

TCRdb re-analysed the 5' RACE reads in MiXCR, keeping a single row per CDR3 protein. The table lists fewer than 250,000 distinct CDR3 sequences, 9.4% of them singletons. Sequenced input: memory (CD45RO+) T cells sorted from blood. The chain couples TRBV7-2 to TRBJ2-1; 7 bases fit TRBD1. This sequence was found in a woman under 30 in good health. The CDR3 loop reads CASSWEPTGVNEQFF. The CDR3 DNA sequence: TGTGCCAGCAGCTGGGAACCCACAGGGGTCAATGAGCAGTTCTTC.